A single sample gave rise to the 5 T cell receptor beta chains below, sequenced in a study of blood T cells in healthy people across ages. Primed by a sample-barcoded 5' primer and a J-beta primer mix, a second PCR proceeded for roughly 6 to 12 cycles. TCRdb reprocessed the 5' RACE reads with MiXCR, giving one entry per CDR3 protein. The table shows over 1,500,000 distinct CDR3 sequences, with about 39% occurring only once. Sequenced sample: blood. The receptors come from a human donor in good health.

The rearrangement uses TRBV6-5 and TRBJ2-4; no firm D call. Germline V gene lookup returns CDR1 MNHEY and CDR2 SVGAGI. The CDR3 contains 11 residues. The CDR3 region is CVSLGENIQYF. CDR3 nucleotide sequence: TGTGTCAGTTTAGGAGAAAACATTCAGTACTTC.

This clonotype was seen more than once but under ten times. The V gene is TRBV20-1, the J gene TRBJ2-3; a possible D gene is TRBD1 (6 bases). V was cut by 4 bases and J by 12 bases, with 23 bases left in between. In germline, CDR1 is DFQATT, CDR2 SNEGSKA (reference sequence). This CDR3 comprises 14 residues. The CDR3 DNA follows: TGCAGTGCTAAGGACAGCTCGCTCGGGCGGATTCAGTATTTT. Translating gives CSAKDSSLGRIQYF.

This rearrangement joins TRBV12-5 to TRBJ2-5; D gene ambiguous. V lost 4 bases, J lost 0 bases, and 12 bases lay in between. The CDR3 length is 15 residues. Looked up from germline, CDR1 is LGHNT and CDR2 is FRNRAP. CDR3 DNA: TGTGCTAGTGGTTCCGGTGGTCCGTACCAAGAGACCCAGTACTTC. Encoded protein: CASGSGGPYQETQYF.

The gene calls are TRBV20-1 and TRBJ1-1; 7 bases line up with TRBD1. Germline CDR1 DFQATT, CDR2 SNEGSKA (reference sequence). The CDR3 runs 18 residues. Germline trimming cut 6 bases from V and 5 bases from J; bases unmatched to any gene: 24. The chain's CDR3 is CSAPGWFSTVSTGTEAFF. CDR3 DNA: TGCAGTGCCCCCGGGTGGTTTTCTACGGTTTCGACAGGGACTGAAGCTTTCTTT.

To note about this clonotype: At one end the junction does not follow the germline gene, possibly because of a read error. The chain recombines TRBV6-1 with TRBJ2-1, with D possibly being TRBD2 (6 bases). The CDR3 is made up of 11 amino acids. Germline-derived CDR1 and CDR2 are MNHNS and SASEGT. CDR3 DNA sequence: TGTGCCAGCAGTGCAGGGACTGAGCGGTTCTTC. It codes for CASSAGTERFF.